Shown below are 6 T cell receptor beta chains from a single sample sequenced in a study of beta chain features in type 1 diabetes. Study observations and caveats: The study found moderately but significantly shorter TCRB CDR3s in all four CD4+ subsets of Type 1 diabetes patients.

Their antigen targets remain unknown. Investigators reverse transcribed all isolated RNA, so they sequenced expressed TCRB transcripts. TCRdb keeps only in-frame clones here, not all; method: immunoSEQ multiplex PCR. The sample contains about 150,000 clones, 10% to 15% of which appear only once. The sample taken for sequencing was central memory CD4+ T cells from blood. These receptors were taken from a man aged 18 to 35 with type 1 diabetes.

There are a few counts of this clone. The chain couples TRBV6-6 to TRBJ1-2; maybe TRBD1 (6 bases). The V and J ends lost 6 bases and 5 bases respectively, with 10 bases between them. Germline-derived CDR1 and CDR2 are MNHNY and SVGAGI (reference sequence). The CDR3 has 12 residues. This CDR3 reads CASSGGQYGYTF. Written as DNA, the CDR3 is TGTGCCAGCAGCGGTGGACAGTATGGCTACACCTTC.

In its sample, this clone was seen a few times. DNA for the CDR3: TGCGCCAGCAGCTTGGACGCGCTAGCCAAAAACATTCAGTACTTC. Encoded protein: CASSLDALAKNIQYF. The chain joins TRBV5-1 to TRBJ2-4; D ambiguous. In germline, CDR1 is SGHRS, CDR2 YFSETQ. Trimming left V 0 bases short and J 0 bases short, with 7 bases between. The CDR3 totals 15 residues.

This clone was detected ten times or more. The rearrangement joins TRBV7-3 to TRBJ2-7; 8 positions agree with TRBD1. Germline V gene data show CDR1 as SGHTA and CDR2 as FQGTGA. The CDR3 loop spans 14 amino acids. After removal of 5 bases from V and 0 bases from J, the junction contained 3 bases not matched to a gene. For the CDR3, the DNA is TGTGCCAGCAGCGTCGACAGGGGCTCCTACGAGCAGTACTTC. It specifies CASSVDRGSYEQYF.

This clone was observed a few times. The rearrangement joins TRBV6-5 to TRBJ2-3; maybe TRBD2 (5 bases). Trimming shortened V by 2 bases and J by 4 bases, and 13 bases separated the two germline ends. The CDR3 is 15 residues long. Germline CDR1 reads MNHEY; CDR2 reads SVGAGI. The CDR3 reads CASSYDPGSADTQYF. Written as DNA, the CDR3 is TGTGCCAGCAGTTACGATCCGGGTAGCGCAGATACGCAGTATTTT.

This clone has just a few counts. This chain joins TRBV5-4 and TRBJ2-6; 9 nucleotides match TRBD1. V lost 4 bases and J lost 4; bases outside the gene matches: 15. CDR1 is SGHNT, CDR2 YYREEE, per germline (reference sequence). CDR3 length equals 19 residues. The CDR3 loop is CASSPSPGQGPRGANVLTF. The CDR3 region has the DNA TGTGCCAGCAGCCCCTCGCCAGGACAGGGGCCAAGGGGGGCCAACGTCCTGACTTTC.

The chain recombines TRBV5-1 with TRBJ1-2; a possible D gene is TRBD1 (5 bases). The V and J ends lost 0 bases and 3 bases respectively, with 18 bases between them. In germline, CDR1 is SGHRS, CDR2 YFSETQ. This CDR3 has 17 amino acids. CDR3 loop: CASSLESAGPGDYGYTF. CDR3 in DNA: TGCGCCAGCAGCTTGGAGTCGGCAGGCCCGGGGGACTATGGCTACACCTTC.